This T cell receptor beta chain was retrieved from a study of blood T cell repertoires in COVID-19. On the study more broadly: Samples of COVID-19 (acute and convalescent) were obtained from the United States, Italy and Spain. The cDNA or gDNA used as material had been derived from T cells, B-cell-depleted T cells, or PBMCs.

Trimming removed 4 bases at V and 2 bases at J, with 15 bases between. CDR1 MNHEY and CDR2 SVGAGI come from the germline V gene. CDR3 size: 15 residues. Original data processing: Amplification from reference gene primers served as the basis for estimated nucleated cell counts. Only in-frame clones appear in the TCRdb table, and some are missing; sequencing was by immunoSEQ multiplex PCR. For V, J and clone size, that table is used; D and trimming come from the DNA. The table has around 130,000 clones, 85% to 90% seen once; the top ten hold less than 20%. The clonotype was recovered from a man between 45 and 60 years old with active or convalescent COVID-19. The sequenced material came from peripheral blood. The genes are TRBV6-5 and TRBJ2-7; D perhaps matches TRBD2 (5 bases). CDR3 protein: CASSSPGRTTYEQYF. The CDR3 bases are TGTGCCAGCAGTTCCCCGGGGAGAACCACCTACGAGCAGTACTTC.